The present T cell receptor beta chain was sequenced within a study of blood T cells in healthy people across ages. Study-level findings and limits: The donors' CMV status was not determined, possibly confounding changes in expanded clonotypes.

Turning to this clonotype: The antigen remains unidentified.

The CDR3 covers 13 residues. Trimming took off 5 bases at V and 10 bases at J, with 15 bases between the two ends. Germline V gene sequence: CDR1 SEHNR, CDR2 FQNEAQ (reference sequence). A second roughly 7 to 11 cycle PCR used barcoded and J-beta primers. Each CDR3 protein is one row after TCRdb ran MiXCR on the 5' RACE reads. The table has around 990,000 distinct CDR3 sequences, almost 25% seen once. The sample also formed part of further work on T cells of mothers and their children.

Material: blood. V usage is TRBV7-9 and J usage is TRBJ2-1; unclear D gene. The receptor was isolated from a girl under 10 years old in good health. The CDR3 nucleotides read TGTGCCAGCAGCCCCCAACCTCTATGGGAGCAGTTCTTC. It encodes CASSPQPLWEQFF.